These 6 T cell receptor beta chains came from one sample sequenced in a study of blood T cell repertoires in COVID-19. Profiling relied on immunoSEQ multiplex PCR, and the TCRdb table lists in-frame clones only, not all of them. The sample lists 470,000 or so clones; 70% to 90% were seen once. Sequenced sample: peripheral blood. Receptor source: a human donor in a cohort sampled during active COVID-19.

This clone showed up just once. This chain connects TRBV13 to TRBJ2-1; D is unresolved. CDR3 length equals 13 residues. V was cut by 7 bases and J by 7 bases, with 14 bases left in between. Germline CDR1 is PRHDT and CDR2 is FYEKMQ (reference sequence). CDR3 DNA sequence: TGTGCCAGCACCCTGCGGTCGAGTAATGAGCAGTTCTTC. Protein sequence: CASTLRSSNEQFF.

The rearrangement joins TRBV15 to TRBJ1-5; 7 bases align to TRBD1. CDR3 length: 16 amino acids. J lost 4 bases, V lost 0 bases, and 6 bases had no gene match. In germline, CDR1 is LNHNV, CDR2 YYDKDF (reference sequence). The CDR3 region is CATSREGDSLNQPQHF. The CDR3 DNA reads TGTGCCACCAGCAGAGAGGGGGACAGCCTAAATCAGCCCCAGCATTTT.

This CDR3 is CAISGGGDYEQYF. CDR3 coding DNA: TGTGCCATCAGTGGGGGCGGAGACTACGAGCAGTACTTC. The rearrangement uses TRBV10-3 and TRBJ2-7, with TRBD1 as a possible D gene (5 bases). The CDR3 extends over 13 amino acids. Germline V gene sequence: CDR1 ENHRY, CDR2 SYGVKD. V dropped 4 bases and J dropped 3 bases, with 10 bases sitting between them.

This clone turned up a few times. V and J are TRBV28 and TRBJ1-2; D ambiguous. The length of the CDR3 is 17 residues. The V and J ends lost 6 bases and 1 base respectively, with 21 bases between them. Germline V CDR1 and CDR2: MDHEN, SYDVKM. The CDR3 spells CASRPGIQSTLNYGYTF. For the CDR3, the DNA is TGTGCCAGCAGGCCGGGAATTCAGAGTACACTTAACTATGGCTACACCTTC.

This clone was seen just once. One end of the junction is discordant with germline, which a read error may explain. V gene TRBV7-2 combines with J gene TRBJ2-1, with D maybe TRBD2 (5 bases). CDR1 and CDR2 (germline): SGHTA, FQGNSA. CDR3 length equals 14 residues. CDR3 in DNA: TGTGCCAGCAGCGTAGCGATTCCTAACAATGAGCAGTTCTTC. Amino acids: CASSVAIPNNEQFF.

The chain has TRBV30 and TRBJ1-5, with 7 bases aligning to TRBD1. The ends lost 1 base at V and 3 bases at J; junction bases unmatched: 3. Germline-derived CDR1 and CDR2 are GTSNPN and SVGIG (reference sequence). CDR3 length equals 14 residues. The CDR3 spells CAWSEGGLNQPQHF. The CDR3 region has the DNA TGTGCCTGGAGTGAAGGGGGCCTCAATCAGCCCCAGCATTTT.